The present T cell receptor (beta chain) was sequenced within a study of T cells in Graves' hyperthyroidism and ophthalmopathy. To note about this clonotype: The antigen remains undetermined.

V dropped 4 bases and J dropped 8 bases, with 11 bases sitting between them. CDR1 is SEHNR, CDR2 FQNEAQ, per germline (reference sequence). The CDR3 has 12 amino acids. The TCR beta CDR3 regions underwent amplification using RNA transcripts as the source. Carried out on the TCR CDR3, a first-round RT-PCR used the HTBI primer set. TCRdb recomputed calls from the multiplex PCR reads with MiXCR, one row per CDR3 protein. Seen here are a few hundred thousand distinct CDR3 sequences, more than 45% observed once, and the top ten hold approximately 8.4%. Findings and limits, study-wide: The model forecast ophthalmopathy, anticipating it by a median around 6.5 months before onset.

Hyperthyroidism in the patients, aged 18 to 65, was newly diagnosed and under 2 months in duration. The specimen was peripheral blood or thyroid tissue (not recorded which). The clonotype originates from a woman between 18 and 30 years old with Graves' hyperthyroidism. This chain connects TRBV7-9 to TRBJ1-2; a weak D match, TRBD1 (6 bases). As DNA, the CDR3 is TGTGCCAGCAGCTCTGTGGGGGGCGGCTACACCTTC. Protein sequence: CASSSVGGGYTF.